What follows describes a single T cell receptor beta chain. These data originate in a study of blood T cell repertoires in COVID-19. Study summary: The origin of the acute and convalescent COVID-19 samples was the United States, Italy and Spain. The analysed material was cDNA or gDNA that came from T cells, B-cell-depleted T cells, or PBMCs.

Original processing methods: Counts of nucleated cells, estimated from reference gene primer amplification, were obtained. Measured with immunoSEQ multiplex PCR; TCRdb has only the in-frame clones, and not every one. That table supplies the V and J calls and clone size; D and trimming were determined from the DNA. The data show about 20,000 clones, with roughly nine tenths seen just once and roughly 4.2% held by the top ten. This CDR3 is built from 19 residues. Losses at the gene ends were 3 bases for V and 3 bases for J; bases not matched to a gene: 15. The germline V gene encodes CDR1 SGHDT and CDR2 YYEEEE.

The clonotype originates from a human donor in a cohort sampled during active COVID-19. The source material was peripheral blood. This chain links TRBV5-6 with TRBJ1-6; the match to TRBD1 covers 7 bases. The CDR3 DNA reads TGTGCCAGCAGCTCCCCGGGACAGTTGGGTAGGGGCTATAATTCACCCCTCCACTTT. Amino acid sequence: CASSSPGQLGRGYNSPLHF.